What follows are 20 T cell receptor beta chains derived from one specimen sequenced in a study of metastatic and nonmetastatic thyroid tumors (dated by TCRdb to 2018 to 2021). No treatment had been received by any patient before thyroid surgery. Library construction relied on PCR. The reads were generated on an Illumina HiSeq 4000. Clones were called with MiXCR by TCRdb after fastp trimmed the public reads at Q25, and only in-frame beta chains were retained. The table for this sample lists about 15,000 clones; under 35% of them were counted only once. The biggest ten clones account for 15% of the sample. Sequences were obtained from tumor tissue. These receptors came from a female donor with papillary thyroid cancer or a benign thyroid nodule (not recorded which). Some clones in this sample may be carry-over from other donors' samples.

This clone is categorized as medium-sized (0.01 to 0.1%). The V and J genes are TRBV7-2 and TRBJ2-3; D might be TRBD2 (6 bases). The CDR3 is 14 amino acids. Trimming cost V 6 bases and J 1 base, with 11 bases left between them. Looked up from germline, CDR1 is SGHTA and CDR2 is FQGNSA. The CDR3 region has the DNA TGTGCCAGCAGTCGGAGGGCCGGCACAGATACGCAGTATTTT. Its translation: CASSRRAGTDTQYF.

With respect to this clone: A junction end diverges from the germline sequence, so it may reflect a read error. The chain recombines TRBV5-1 with TRBJ1-2, with D tentatively TRBD1 (5 bases). Germline CDR1 reads SGHRS; CDR2 reads YFSETQ. CDR3 length: 13 residues. Written as DNA, the CDR3 is TGCGCCAGCAGCTTGGCGGACAACTATGGCTACACTTTC. This sequence encodes CASSLADNYGYTF.

About this clone itself: This may arise from a read error, as a much more abundant clone is one base away. The chain joins TRBV28 to TRBJ2-5; TRBD1 aligns across 7 bases. CDR3 size: 15 residues. Germline assignment: CDR1 MDHEN and CDR2 SYDVKM. V shed 3 bases and J 12 bases; nucleotides not matched to a gene: 16. In DNA form, the CDR3 reads TGTGCCAGCAGTTTTTTAAGGGGGCTTTTAGAGGCCAAGTACTTC. This encodes CASSFLRGLLEAKYF.

This clone was counted ten times or more. The chain has TRBV20-1 and TRBJ2-7, with D maybe TRBD1 (5 bases). Germline CDR1 and CDR2: DFQATT and SNEGSKA (reference sequence). Between the trimmed V and J ends, which lost 6 bases and 6 bases, there was a span of 9 bases. This CDR3 comprises 10 residues. CDR3 DNA: TGCAGTGCGAGAAGGGGCGAGCAGTACTTC. Translation: CSARRGEQYF.

The rearrangement joins TRBV11-2 to TRBJ2-7, with D possibly being TRBD1 or TRBD2 (7 bases each). CDR3 length equals 16 residues. From germline, CDR1 is SGHAT and CDR2 FQNNGV. Between the trimmed V and J ends, which lost 3 bases and 0 bases, there was a span of 15 bases. CDR3: CASSFRAGGDSYEQYF. The CDR3 DNA reads as TGTGCCAGCAGCTTCCGGGCAGGGGGGGACTCCTACGAGCAGTACTTC.

The chain is built from TRBV11-2 and TRBJ2-5, with 9 bases identical to TRBD2. The CDR3 extends over 15 amino acids. Germline CDR1 SGHAT, CDR2 FQNNGV. V shed 1 base, J shed 5 bases, and the junction held 5 bases outside the gene matches. CDR3 nucleotides: TGTGCCAGCAGCTTAGGAGCGGGAGGAGGCGAGACCCAGTACTTC. It is translated as CASSLGAGGGETQYF.

The chain uses TRBV11-2 and TRBJ2-7, with D perhaps TRBD2 (5 bases). There are 15 residues in the CDR3. Deletions cut 3 bases from V and 5 bases from J, with 17 bases between. Germline CDR1 is SGHAT and CDR2 is FQNNGV. The CDR3 protein is CASSFWERRRNEQYF. The CDR3 coding sequence is TGTGCCAGCAGCTTCTGGGAGAGAAGGAGAAACGAGCAGTACTTC.

This clone showed up just a few times. The chain employs TRBV27 and TRBJ2-7; 8 nucleotides match TRBD1. V gave up 4 bases and J gave up 1 base; unmatched junction bases: 3. Germline lookup yields CDR1 MNHEY and CDR2 SMNVEV (reference sequence). This CDR3 comprises 14 residues. The CDR3 reads CASSSGQGSYEQYF. DNA for the CDR3: TGTGCCAGCAGTTCAGGACAGGGATCCTACGAGCAGTACTTC.

This clone was seen a few times. Given a much more abundant clone one base away, this may be a read error. V is TRBV6-4 and J is TRBJ2-7; D gene uncertain. Trimming removed 6 bases at V and 0 bases at J, with 12 bases between. Germline V gene lookup returns CDR1 MRHNA and CDR2 SNTAGT. This CDR3 region has 14 residues. CDR3 residues: CASSQSILSYEQYF. The CDR3 DNA reads TGTGCCAGCAGCCAGTCGATACTCTCCTACGAGCAGTACTTC.

In the case of this clone: One base away lies a much larger clone, so this may be a sequencing read error. This rearrangement joins TRBV4-2 to TRBJ2-4; perhaps TRBD1 as D (7 bases). The CDR3 sequence is 14 residues long. The V and J ends lost 2 bases and 9 bases respectively, with 14 bases between them. The germline V gene encodes CDR1 LGHNA and CDR2 YNFKEQ. CDR3 sequence reads: CASSQSDRDCIQYF. In DNA, the CDR3 is TGTGCCAGCAGCCAATCAGACAGGGACTGCATTCAGTACTTC.

The CDR3: CASSFESRGTDTQYF. The CDR3 DNA reads as TGTGCCAGCAGCTTCGAGTCTAGGGGCACAGATACGCAGTATTTT. The chain combines TRBV5-4 with TRBJ2-3; no reliable D call. The CDR3 has 15 residues. Germline assignment: CDR1 SGHNT and CDR2 YYREEE (reference sequence). V was pared by 2 bases and J by 1 base, with 11 bases between.

This clone was observed a few times. V is TRBV12-3 or TRBV12-4 and J is TRBJ1-6, with D possibly matching TRBD1 (5 bases). The CDR3 totals 17 residues. Trimming pared 7 bases from V and 5 bases from J, leaving 21 bases between. The CDR3 coding sequence is TGTGCCAGCACCTTCTGCGCGGGACCGGGGGATAATTCACCCCTCCACTTT. It yields the protein CASTFCAGPGDNSPLHF.

This clone is labeled medium-sized. The chain couples TRBV7-3 to TRBJ1-1; no clear D gene. With 5 bases removed from V and 4 bases from J, the gap between germline ends came to 8 bases. The germline gives CDR1 SGHTA, CDR2 FQGTGA. The CDR3 consists of 12 residues. DNA for the CDR3: TGTGCCAGCAGCCTTCCCGGCACTGAAGCTTTCTTT. This translates into CASSLPGTEAFF.

The chain has TRBV20-1 and TRBJ2-5; TRBD1 matches 8 bases. This CDR3 has 15 amino acids. Germline-derived CDR1 and CDR2 are DFQATT and SNEGSKA (reference sequence). V dropped 5 bases and J dropped 5; count of bases not matched to a gene: 13. CDR3 loop: CSAFPHRGFVETQYF. The CDR3 DNA sequence: TGCAGTGCTTTTCCCCACAGGGGGTTTGTGGAGACCCAGTACTTC.

The table lists this clone with a few counts. This chain joins TRBV6-1 and TRBJ1-1; D remains ambiguous. V was pared by 7 bases and J by 3 bases, with 12 bases between. Per the germline V gene, CDR1 is MNHNS and CDR2 is SASEGT. The CDR3 spans 13 residues. CDR3 DNA: TGTGCCAGCACCCTACATCGGGACACTGAAGCTTTCTTT. It is translated as CASTLHRDTEAFF.

This chain joins TRBV7-3 and TRBJ2-7; TRBD1 matches at 9 bases. This CDR3 is 14 amino acids long. The V gene end was trimmed by 3 bases and the J gene end by 5 bases; junction bases not matched to a gene: 5. Germline loops: CDR1 SGHTA, CDR2 FQGTGA. For the CDR3, the DNA is TGTGCCAGCAGCTTGGTGGGACAGGGCCACGAGCAGTACTTC. It yields the protein CASSLVGQGHEQYF.

The sample holds many counts of this clone. The chain has TRBV7-2 and TRBJ2-1; perhaps TRBD2 as D (6 bases). This CDR3 has 16 residues. V lost 2 bases to trimming and J lost 8 bases, with 19 bases between them. Germline V gene lookup returns CDR1 SGHTA and CDR2 FQGNSA. CDR3 sequence: CASSLTPSGPGDEQFF. The CDR3, as DNA: TGTGCCAGCAGCTTAACCCCCAGCGGGCCGGGGGATGAGCAGTTCTTC.

This clone has a handful of counts. This chain joins TRBV27 and TRBJ1-2; D remains ambiguous. CDR1 is MNHEY, CDR2 SMNVEV, per germline (reference sequence). The CDR3 spans 13 residues. V was shortened by 6 bases and J by 4 bases, with 12 bases between the two germline ends. CDR3 DNA: TGTGCCAGCAGCAGAGGACCGGGCTATGGCTACACCTTC. Encoded protein: CASSRGPGYGYTF.

This sequence joins TRBV20-1 and TRBJ2-1; 7 bases match TRBD2. J gave up 3 bases and V 2 bases, and 19 bases lay outside the gene matches. CDR1 and CDR2 from the germline V gene are DFQATT and SNEGSKA (reference sequence). This CDR3 has 19 amino acids. This chain's CDR3 is CSARKDGGLAIPYYNEQFF. CDR3 coding DNA: TGCAGTGCTAGAAAGGACGGGGGGTTAGCCATACCTTACTACAATGAGCAGTTCTTC.

The chain employs TRBV19 and TRBJ2-7; no clear D. The CDR3 is made up of 11 amino acids. V was clipped by 10 bases and J by 3 bases, with 10 bases between them. From germline, CDR1 is LNHDA and CDR2 SQIVND (reference sequence). CDR3 region: CATSNSYEQYF. In nucleotides, the CDR3 is TGTGCCACGTCTAACAGCTACGAGCAGTACTTC. The complete variable domain, with remaining parts taken from reference TRBV19 and TRBJ2-7, reads DGGITQSPKYLFRKEGQNVTLSCEQNLNHDAMYWYRQDPGQGLRLIYYSQIVNDFQKGDIAEGYSVSREKKESFPLTVTSAQKNPTAFYLCATSNSYEQYFGPGTRLTVT.